The TCR beta chain under discussion was sequenced for a study of T cell repertoires in ileal Crohn's disease. As for time point: inflamed ileum from the surgical specimen. Repertoires were generated with immunoSEQ multiplex PCR, while TCRdb's copy carries only in-frame clones and drops some. In the table there are roughly 16,000 clones, 92% of which are singletons. The CDR3 totals 14 residues. Trimming removed 2 bases from V and 3 bases from J, with 10 bases in between. Germline CDR1 SGHTA, CDR2 FQGTGA. Sequencing was done on a sample of ileal tissue. The V and J genes are TRBV7-3 and TRBJ1-1; unclear D gene. The origin of this receptor is an adult with Crohn's disease. The CDR3 spells CASSLQWSDTEAFF. The CDR3 coding sequence is TGTGCCAGCAGCTTACAGTGGAGCGACACTGAAGCTTTCTTT.